This TCR beta chain was recorded in a study of monozygotic twins with inflammatory bowel disease. Findings and caveats of the study: The inverse Simpson measure of TCRbeta diversity was lower in IBD patients than in healthy co-twins. Healthy twins showed more clonotype sharing with others than IBD patients, especially patients with disease activity. Twins classed as concordant or discordant showed no difference in repertoire similarity, possibly from limited power.

CDR3 length: 13 residues. From germline, CDR1 is MGHDK and CDR2 SYGVNS. Reanalyzing the 5' RACE reads, TCRdb keeps one entry per CDR3 protein, without DNA. The sample table includes 310,000 or so distinct CDR3 sequences. Whole-blood total RNA was extracted without T cell sorting. Regarding this clonotype: The antigen is not known.

The receptor comes from a human donor with ulcerative colitis or Crohn's disease, or a healthy co-twin of an affected twin (not recorded which). Input material: blood. The chain recombines TRBV25-1 with TRBJ1-2; TCRdb outputs TRBD1, but without DNA this stays unchecked. CDR3 sequence: CASSSGINYGYTF.